The 26 T cell receptor beta chains below all came from one sample that was sequenced in a study of HIV-infected patients and healthy controls. Antiretroviral therapy had run roughly three months, about 14 weeks, before follow-up blood collection. All unsorted peripheral T cells were captured because whole blood was used without fractionation. About 450 ng RNA was reverse transcribed with alpha and beta constant-region primers. Each of the alpha and beta chains got its own library through chain-specific third strand synthesis with indices. MiXCR was run by TCRdb on the 5' RACE reads, yielding one entry per CDR3 protein. There are about 10,000 distinct CDR3 sequences in the sample; 5.5% to 7% occur only once, and roughly 28% lies in the top ten. Here the sequenced sample was blood, taken during antiretroviral therapy. The receptors were gathered from an adult with HIV infection. The donor label of this sample is uncertain.

This clonotype is medium-sized. The junction differs from germline at one of its ends, possibly a read error. J is TRBJ2-1 and V is TRBV15; D is unclear. Germline CDR1 reads LNHNV; CDR2 reads YYDKDF (reference sequence). The CDR3 is 11 amino acids. CDR3 residues: CATSRDAWRVF. Here the CDR3 DNA reads TGTGCCACCAGCAGAGATGCATGGCGCGTCTTC.

The rearrangement links TRBV30 to TRBJ2-7; the match to TRBD2 covers 9 bases. In germline, CDR1 is GTSNPN, CDR2 SVGIG (reference sequence). The J segment lost 2 bases and the V segment lost 3 bases, leaving 14 bases of the junction unmatched. The CDR3 spans 17 residues. The CDR3 DNA reads as TGTGCCTGGAGCGACCCTCCTCGACTAGCGGTGACCTACGAGCAGTACTTC. Translation: CAWSDPPRLAVTYEQYF. The full variable domain, its missing parts supplied by reference TRBV30 and TRBJ2-7, is SQTIHQWPATLVQPVGSPLSLECTVEGTSNPNLYWYRQAAGRGLQLLFYSVGIGQISSEVPQNLSASRPQDRQFILSSKKLLLSDSGFYLCAWSDPPRLAVTYEQYFGPGTRLTVT.

This clonotype showed up many times. The junction does not match germline at one end; this may be a read error. The rearrangement uses TRBV18 and TRBJ1-5; 10 bases are shared with TRBD1. From germline, CDR1 is KGHSH and CDR2 LQKENI. The CDR3 covers 15 residues. In DNA form, the CDR3 reads TGTGCCAGCTCGCCACCGGGACAGGGGACTCAGCCCCAGCATTTT. Its translation: CASSPPGQGTQPQHF.

In this sample, this clonotype turned up many times. The chain couples TRBV12-3 or TRBV12-4 to TRBJ1-4, with 7 bases lining up with TRBD1. This CDR3 is 16 amino acids long. J gave up 7 bases and V 6 bases, and 14 bases lay outside the gene matches. The CDR3 region is CASSPTQGGLVEKLFF. CDR3 nucleotides: TGTGCCAGCAGCCCGACGCAGGGGGGTCTGGTTGAAAAACTGTTTTTT.

By share of the sample, this clonotype is medium-sized. Written as DNA, the CDR3 is TGTGCCGGGAGGACAGGCCCCAACGTCCTGACTTTC. This gives the protein CAGRTGPNVLTF. This chain uses TRBV6-1 with TRBJ2-6; tentatively, D is TRBD1 (7 bases). CDR1 and CDR2 from the germline V gene are MNHNS and SASEGT. Trimming shortened V by 11 bases and J by 8 bases, and 13 bases separated the two germline ends. The CDR3 covers 12 residues.

V and J are TRBV10-2 and TRBJ1-1, with D perhaps TRBD1 (5 bases). Germline values: CDR1 WSHSY, CDR2 SAAADI. This CDR3 contains 11 residues. V shed 6 bases and J shed 5 bases, with 7 bases lying between them. CDR3 region: CASSEGTEAFF. The CDR3 DNA reads TGCGCCAGCAGCGAGGGGACTGAAGCTTTCTTT.

V and J are TRBV6-2 or TRBV6-3 and TRBJ1-2; D gene unclear. The CDR3 has 13 residues. V lost 2 bases to trimming and J lost 2 bases, with 6 bases between them. Germline V gene sequence: CDR1 MNHEY, CDR2 SVGEGT. CDR3 in amino acids: CASSYQKNYGYTF. Here the CDR3 DNA reads TGTGCCAGCAGTTACCAGAAAAACTATGGCTACACCTTC.

This clonotype has a handful of counts. The gene calls are TRBV2 and TRBJ2-7; 7 bases are shared with TRBD2. J gave up 2 bases and V 3 bases, and 10 bases lay outside the gene matches. The CDR3 sequence is 16 residues long. The germline V gene encodes CDR1 SNHLY and CDR2 FYNNEI. The CDR3 region has the DNA TGTGCCAGCAGTGATTGGGAGGGAGGACTGACCTACGAGCAGTACTTC. Protein product: CASSDWEGGLTYEQYF.

By share, this clonotype ranks as medium-sized. The rearrangement joins TRBV25-1 to TRBJ1-1, with TRBD1 matching 12 bases. This CDR3 is 17 amino acids long. The J segment lost 1 base and the V segment lost 6 bases, leaving 9 bases of the junction unmatched. The V gene's germline CDR1 is MGHDK and CDR2 SYGVNS. The CDR3 sequence: CASSRRDRGRANTEAFF. The CDR3 bases are TGTGCCAGCAGCCGCCGGGACAGGGGGCGGGCGAACACTGAAGCTTTCTTT.

This clonotype has a count of ten or more. The genes are TRBV14 and TRBJ2-6; TRBD2 aligns across 7 bases. Looked up from germline, CDR1 is SGHDN and CDR2 is FVKESK. The CDR3 spans 18 residues. V dropped 1 base and J dropped 0; count of bases not matched to a gene: 6. CDR3 nucleotide sequence: TGTGCCAGCAGCCAAGGAGCGGGAAAAGGCTCTGGGGCCAACGTCCTGACTTTC. Translated, it gives CASSQGAGKGSGANVLTF.

Here the CDR3 DNA reads TGTGCCACCAGCGGTAATTGGGGCGAGACCCAGTACTTC. Protein sequence: CATSGNWGETQYF. The V call is TRBV15, the J call TRBJ2-5; the D gene is possibly TRBD1 (5 bases). The CDR3 covers 13 residues. Germline lookup yields CDR1 LNHNV and CDR2 YYDKDF (reference sequence). The ends were cut back, 5 bases at V and 5 bases at J, with 12 bases in the middle.

This clonotype was observed a few times. The chain combines TRBV29-1 with TRBJ2-3; TRBD1 agrees at 8 bases. Germline CDR1 and CDR2: SQVTM and ANQGSEA. The V and J ends lost 7 bases and 2 bases, in that order; junction bases with no gene match: 11. The CDR3 loop spans 15 amino acids. The CDR3 sequence is CSGIPGQAFTDTQYF. The DNA of the CDR3 is TGCAGCGGTATCCCGGGACAGGCATTCACAGATACGCAGTATTTT.

In its sample, this clonotype was seen many times. The V call is TRBV24-1, the J call TRBJ2-2; D is perhaps TRBD1 or TRBD2 (6 bases each). The CDR3 covers 15 residues. Trimming took 9 bases from V and 4 from J, leaving 17 bases between them. Germline CDR1 is KGHDR and CDR2 is SFDVKD. CDR3 sequence: CATSEGGQSTGELFF. The CDR3 nucleotides read TGTGCCACCTCCGAGGGGGGACAAAGCACCGGGGAGCTGTTTTTT.

The CDR3 DNA follows: TGTGCCAGCCGCAGACTAGCGGGGAACAATGAGCAGTTCTTC. It codes for CASRRLAGNNEQFF. The J gene is TRBJ2-1, the V gene TRBV6-4; 11 bases line up with TRBD2. CDR1 and CDR2 from the germline V gene are MRHNA and SNTAGT. The V segment lost 8 bases and the J segment 5 bases; nucleotides outside the gene matches: 5. The CDR3 contains 14 residues.

This clonotype was found many times. The rearrangement uses TRBV19 and TRBJ1-5, with D uncertain. The CDR3 is 17 amino acids. The V end was cut by 3 bases, the J end by 0 bases, with 15 bases between. Looked up from germline, CDR1 is LNHDA and CDR2 is SQIVND (reference sequence). The CDR3 protein is CASSITRISYSNQPQHF. The CDR3 DNA is TGTGCCAGTAGTATCACACGGATTTCTTATAGCAATCAGCCCCAGCATTTT.

This clonotype was counted ten times or more. This chain uses TRBV5-1 with TRBJ2-7; the D gene is possibly TRBD1 (6 bases). Trimming took off 4 bases at V and 3 bases at J, with 17 bases between the two ends. The CDR3 extends over 15 amino acids. The germline CDR1 and CDR2 sequences are SGHRS and YFSETQ. DNA of the CDR3: TGCGCCAGCAGCCCAGAACAGTACAGGGTCTACGAGCAGTACTTC. Its translation is CASSPEQYRVYEQYF.

This clonotype was detected ten times or more. The chain links TRBV18 to TRBJ2-6, with D maybe TRBD1 (5 bases). Per the germline V gene, CDR1 is KGHSH and CDR2 is LQKENI. The CDR3 has 16 residues. The germline V and J ends were trimmed by 1 base and 0 bases, with 7 bases remaining between them. CDR3 protein: CASSPLDSSGANVLTF. In DNA, the CDR3 is TGTGCCAGCTCACCACTAGACAGCTCTGGGGCCAACGTCCTGACTTTC.

This clonotype was counted ten times or more. V gene TRBV14 combines with J gene TRBJ2-3; the D gene is possibly TRBD2 (5 bases). The CDR3 is 14 residues long. Germline CDR1 reads SGHDN; CDR2 reads FVKESK. V dropped 4 bases and J dropped 3 bases, with 11 bases sitting between them. The CDR3, as DNA: TGTGCCAGCAGCCCGCGGACGGGAACAGATACGCAGTATTTT. This encodes CASSPRTGTDTQYF.

This clonotype is classed as medium-sized. V is TRBV11-2 and J is TRBJ2-7, with D possibly matching TRBD2 (6 bases). This CDR3 is built from 13 residues. Per germline, CDR1 SGHAT and CDR2 FQNNGV. The V end was cut by 5 bases, the J end by 3 bases, with 11 bases between. The CDR3 bases are TGTGCCAGCAGCCGCGGGATGAACTACGAGCAGTACTTC. Translation gives CASSRGMNYEQYF.

This clonotype came up many times. The chain is built from TRBV7-2 and TRBJ2-1; the D is unclear. The germline V gene encodes CDR1 SGHTA and CDR2 FQGNSA. Trimming left V 1 base short and J 2 bases short, with 12 bases between. The CDR3 runs to 16 residues. CDR3 coding DNA: TGTGCCAGCAGCTTAGAACCAGGACGACCCTACAATGAGCAGTTCTTC. It is translated as CASSLEPGRPYNEQFF.

This clonotype was observed many times. This chain joins TRBV6-2 or TRBV6-3 and TRBJ1-4; a weak D match, TRBD1 (6 bases). The CDR3 is 14 amino acids. Germline-derived CDR1 and CDR2 are MNHEY and SVGEGT. V dropped 11 bases and J dropped 1 base, with 14 bases sitting between them. The CDR3, as DNA: TGTGCCGGAAGACAGGAGGGAACTAATGAAAAACTGTTTTTT. Translating it yields CAGRQEGTNEKLFF.

This clonotype is medium-sized in the sample. The chain is built from TRBV2 and TRBJ2-1; D may be TRBD1 (5 bases). The CDR3 covers 16 residues. Per the germline V gene, CDR1 is SNHLY and CDR2 is FYNNEI. Trimming removed 1 base at V and 8 bases at J, with 18 bases between. The CDR3 protein is CASSEGTPGANYEQFF. In DNA form, the CDR3 reads TGTGCCAGCAGTGAAGGTACTCCTGGGGCAAATTATGAGCAGTTCTTC.

This clonotype was counted many times. This rearrangement joins TRBV27 to TRBJ2-7; 7 bases map to TRBD1. CDR3 length equals 15 residues. After removal of 5 bases from V and 7 bases from J, the junction contained 14 bases not matched to a gene. Germline values: CDR1 MNHEY, CDR2 SMNVEV (reference sequence). The CDR3: CASSPVETGAVEQYF. In DNA, the CDR3 is TGTGCCAGCAGTCCCGTAGAAACAGGGGCTGTAGAGCAGTACTTC.

The table lists this clonotype with a few counts. The CDR3 nucleotides are TGCAGCGTTGATAGCTTGACAGGGGCCTACGAGCAGTACTTC. This gives the protein CSVDSLTGAYEQYF. This chain links TRBV29-1 with TRBJ2-7; TRBD1 aligns across 8 bases. In germline, CDR1 is SQVTM, CDR2 ANQGSEA. Trimming at V came to 3 bases and at J to 2 bases, leaving 6 bases not matched to a gene. The CDR3 is 14 residues long.

This clonotype was seen many times. The V gene is TRBV4-3, the J gene TRBJ1-4, with D perhaps matching TRBD1 (5 bases). The V gene lost 0 bases and the J gene lost 3 bases, with 17 bases spanning the gap. CDR1 is LGHNA and CDR2 is YSLEER in the germline V gene. This CDR3 is built from 18 residues. CDR3 in DNA: TGCGCCAGCAGCCAAGAAGCAATCCACCGGGGGGCTAATGAAAAACTGTTTTTT. Translation: CASSQEAIHRGANEKLFF.

By sample share, this clonotype is medium-sized. The chain employs TRBV11-2 and TRBJ2-1; possibly TRBD1 or TRBD2 for D (5 bases each). The V gene lost 5 bases and the J gene lost 6 bases, with 29 bases spanning the gap. The V gene's germline CDR1 is SGHAT and CDR2 FQNNGV. This CDR3 spans 19 amino acids. In nucleotides, the CDR3 is TGTGCCAGCAGCCAATCCCTCAGGGTGAAGGACTCGTGGGGCAATGAGCAGTTCTTC. Translating it yields CASSQSLRVKDSWGNEQFF.